This T cell receptor beta chain was recovered during a study of blood T cell repertoires in COVID-19. Study overall: The samples span acute and convalescent COVID-19 from the United States, Italy and Spain. T cells, B-cell-depleted T cells, or PBMCs provided the cDNA or gDNA that served as material.

Authors' methods: Reference gene primer amplification gave nucleated cell count estimates. Libraries were prepared by immunoSEQ multiplex PCR; TCRdb keeps only in-frame clonotypes and omits some of them. V and J calls and clone size are copied from that table; D and trimming were computed from the DNA. The sample records about 310,000 clones, 85% to 90% being singletons. Seattle cases were enrolled at active infection and followed longitudinally. This clone has only one observation. The sample taken for sequencing was peripheral blood. This clonotype originated in a woman aged 40 to 50 with COVID-19, enrolled during active disease.

The CDR3 sequence is CASSTYSNQPQHF. CDR3 DNA: TGTGCCAGCAGTACCTATAGCAATCAGCCCCAGCATTTT. The rearrangement joins TRBV2 to TRBJ1-5; the D is unclear. This CDR3 region has 13 residues. The V and J ends lost 5 bases and 0 bases respectively, with 5 bases between them. Germline-derived CDR1 and CDR2 are SNHLY and FYNNEI. The complete variable domain, with remaining parts taken from reference TRBV2 and TRBJ1-5, reads EPEVTQTPSHQVTQMGQEVILRCVPISNHLYFYWYRQILGQKVEFLVSFYNNEISEKSEIFDDQFSVERPDGSNFTLKIRSTKLEDSAMYFCASSTYSNQPQHFGDGTRLSIL.